This T cell receptor beta chain derives from a study of CD8 T cells in Susac syndrome (dated by TCRdb to between 2018 and 2021). Some background on the complete study: Whether CD8+ T cell activation and differentiation in Susac syndrome was antigen driven was tested using repertoire sequencing. The study compared CD8+ T cell repertoire clonality among 11 to 12 healthy donors, 14 Susac syndrome patients and fewer than 19 multiple sclerosis patients. Points the paper makes about the study in general: The number of individuals in the TCR sequencing and HLA analysis was acknowledged as relatively small.

RNA was extracted using the RNeasy kit, and roughly 0.5 to 1 microgram was reverse transcribed with random hexamers. The immunoSEQ multiplex PCR assay, covering 54 Vbeta and 13 Jbeta segments, was used to amplify TCR beta CDR3 regions. To correct PCR amplification bias, a synthetic template baseline was used for both primer optimization and computational correction. In the source study's methods: Reads were annotated to V, D and J genes per IMGT and analyzed with immunoSEQ Analyzer, keeping only productive sequences. Clonality was calculated as one minus the Shannon entropy normalized by log2 of the number of productive unique sequences. Public and private clones were assessed among the 100 most prevalent clones of each patient and control. Susac-specific clones were defined as absent from healthy and MS cohorts, about 1,100 published viral clones and other ImmuneACCESS disease sequences. In-frame beta chains were kept once TCRdb had trimmed the public reads at Q25 with fastp and called clones with MiXCR. Here each entry gathers all rows of one CDR3 protein and keeps the most common genes and DNA. TCRdb's processing, not the authors', yielded these V and J calls. The sample contains about 80,000 distinct CDR3 sequences, just under 95% of them found a single time. The ten largest clonotypes hold 0.26% of the sample.

High-throughput TCR beta sequencing profiled peripheral blood CD8+ and CD4+ T cells from healthy donors, Susac syndrome patients and multiple sclerosis patients. Healthy donors were included as age- and sex-matched controls. CD8+ TEMRA cells were enriched by FACS, while bulk CD8+ and CD4+ T cells were purified by magnetic negative isolation. Blood was collected in EDTA tubes and processed within 24 hours, with PBMCs isolated through density gradient centrifugation. PBMCs intended for TCR sequencing were frozen in liquid nitrogen and were later thawed in a 37 degrees C water bath. The sorted or isolated CD4+, CD8+ and CD8+ TEMRA cells had a purity of 90% or higher. Turning to this clonotype: Its antigen is currently not known. The record has no base qualities; no much larger clone is one base away.

The CDR3 goes from the cysteine to the phenylalanine over 14 residues. Kept here is only the CDR3 DNA, which spans 42 bases and is read in frame from base 1. The germline V gene (reference sequence) gives CDR1 as SGHKS and CDR2 as YYEKEE. V is reduced by 0 bases and J by 4 bases, leaving a spacing of 10 bases between them. The source material was CD8+ T cells from PBMCs. This receptor was taken from a human donor in good health. The chain uses TRBV5-5 and TRBJ2-5, with the D segment identity uncertain. At the DNA level, the sequence is TGTGCCAGCAGCTTGGACCGCTGGGGAGAGACCCAGTACTTC. Translated, this gives CASSLDRWGETQYF.